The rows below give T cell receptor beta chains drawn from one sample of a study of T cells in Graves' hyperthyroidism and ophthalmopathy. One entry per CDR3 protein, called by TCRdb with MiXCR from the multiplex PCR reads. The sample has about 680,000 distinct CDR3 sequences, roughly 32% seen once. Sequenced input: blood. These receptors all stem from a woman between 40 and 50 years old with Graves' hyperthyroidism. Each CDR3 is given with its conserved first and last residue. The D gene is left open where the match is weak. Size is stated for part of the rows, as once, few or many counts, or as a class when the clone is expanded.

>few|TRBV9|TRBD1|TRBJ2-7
TGTGCCAGCAGCGCGTACACAGGGGGCGCGGGCTACGAGCAGTACTTC
CASSAYTGGAGYEQYF
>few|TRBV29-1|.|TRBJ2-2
TGCAGCGTTGGAAGGGGCGGGGAGCTGTTTTTT
CSVGRGGELFF
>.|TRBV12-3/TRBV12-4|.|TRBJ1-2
.
CASSFGSGNTF
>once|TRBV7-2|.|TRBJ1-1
TGTGCCAGCAGCTCAGGATTCTTAGACAGGGAAGCTTTCTTT
CASSSGFLDREAFF
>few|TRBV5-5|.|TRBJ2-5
TGCGCCAGCAGCCGGAGACCCAGGGGGGCAGATAGTCAAGAGACCCAGTACTTC
CASSRRPRGADSQETQYF
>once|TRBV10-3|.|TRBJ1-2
TGTGCCATCAGTTACTCGAGAGACGACTATGGCTACACCTTC
CAISYSRDDYGYTF
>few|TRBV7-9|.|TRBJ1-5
TGTGCCAGCAGCACGACTGGCGGGACCGGGGGTCAGCCCCAGCATTTT
CASSTTGGTGGQPQHF
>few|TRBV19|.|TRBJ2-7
TGTGCCAGCAGTTACTCGAAGGCTAGCGACTACGAGCAGTACTTC
CASSYSKASDYEQYF
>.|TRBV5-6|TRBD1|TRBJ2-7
TGTGCCAGCAAGAGGGGGACAGTCGGCAGGTTACTACACGAGCAGTACTTC
CASKRGTVGRLLHEQYF
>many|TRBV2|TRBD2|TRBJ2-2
TGTGCCAGCAGCGACGGGGGGGCCACCGGGGAGCTGTTTTTT
CASSDGGATGELFF
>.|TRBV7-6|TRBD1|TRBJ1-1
TGCGCCAGCAGCGAAGGGACAGGGAGCTGGTACACTGAAGCTTTCTTT
CASSEGTGSWYTEAFF
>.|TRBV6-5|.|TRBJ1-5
TGTGCCAGCAGTGGATCCGGACGGAGAATTAATCAGCCCCAGCATTTT
CASSGSGRRINQPQHF
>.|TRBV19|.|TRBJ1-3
TGTGCCAGTAAGGAGACCCATGGGGGAAACACCATATATTTT
CASKETHGGNTIYF
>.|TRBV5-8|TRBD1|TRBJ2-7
TGTGCCAGCAGCTTGAGTGGACAGGGCTACGAGCAGTACTTC
CASSLSGQGYEQYF
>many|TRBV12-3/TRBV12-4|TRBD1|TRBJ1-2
TGTGCCAGCAGTTTCAGGGGGATATATGGCTACACCTTC
CASSFRGIYGYTF
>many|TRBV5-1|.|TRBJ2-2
TGTGCCAGCAGCTTAGCGGCGGGGGAGCTGTTTTTT
CASSLAAGELFF
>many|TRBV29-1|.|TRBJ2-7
TGCAGCGTCCAAAGCCTAGTATCCTACGAGCAGTACTTC
CSVQSLVSYEQYF
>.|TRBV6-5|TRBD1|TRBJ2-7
TGTGCCAGCAGCCAGGCTTGGGACAGGTACTACGAGCAGTACTTC
CASSQAWDRYYEQYF
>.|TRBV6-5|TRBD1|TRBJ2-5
TGTGCCAGCAGTTACGCAGGGACAGGGGGGACCCAGTACTTC
CASSYAGTGGTQYF
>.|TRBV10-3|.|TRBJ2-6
TGTGCCATCAGTTATTCCGCCGGGGCCAACGTCCTGACTTTC
CAISYSAGANVLTF
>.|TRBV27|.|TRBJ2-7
TGTGCCAGCAGTTTATGGGGGCGCACCTACGAGCAGTACTTC
CASSLWGRTYEQYF
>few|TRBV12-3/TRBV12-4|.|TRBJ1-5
TGTGCCAGCAGCACCGCAAATGACAGGACCCAGCCCCAGCATTTT
CASSTANDRTQPQHF
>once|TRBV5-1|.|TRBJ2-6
TGCGCCAGCAGCTTGGAGCAAAGCTCTGGGGCCAACGTCCTGACTTTC
CASSLEQSSGANVLTF
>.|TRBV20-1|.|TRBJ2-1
TGCAGTGCTTTTGACAATGAGCAGTTCTTC
CSAFDNEQFF
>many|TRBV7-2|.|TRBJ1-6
TGTGCCAGCAGCTTAGAAGAGAGCTCCTATAATTCACCCCTCCACTTT
CASSLEESSYNSPLHF
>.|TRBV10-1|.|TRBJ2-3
TGCGCCAGCAGTGTGGGGGCGTCTTTCGCAGATACGCAGTATTTT
CASSVGASFADTQYF
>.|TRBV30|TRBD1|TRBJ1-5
TGTGCCTGGAGCCTCCGGGACAGGATCAATCAGCCCCAGCATTTT
CAWSLRDRINQPQHF
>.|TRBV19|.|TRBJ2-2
TGTGCCAGTAGCATGACGGGGACAGGGGAGCTGTTTTTT
CASSMTGTGELFF
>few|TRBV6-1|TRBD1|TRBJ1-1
TGTGCCAGCAGTCCCGGGACAGGGACCAACACTGAAGCTTTCTTT
CASSPGTGTNTEAFF
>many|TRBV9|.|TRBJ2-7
TGTGCCAGCAGCGTAGGGGGGGTGGAGTCCTACGAGCAGTACTTC
CASSVGGVESYEQYF
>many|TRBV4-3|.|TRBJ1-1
TGCGCCAGCAGCCAAGGACAGACTTCGAACACTGAAGCTTTCTTT
CASSQGQTSNTEAFF
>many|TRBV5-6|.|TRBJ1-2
TGTGCCAGCAGCTTGGTAGTGAACGGGGACTATGGCTACACCTTC
CASSLVVNGDYGYTF
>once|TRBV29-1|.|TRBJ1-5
TGCAGCAGTTGGGGGGGGAATCAGCCCCAACATTTT
CSSWGGNQPQHF
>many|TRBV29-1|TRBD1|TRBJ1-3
TGCAGCGTTGAAGGGACAGGGAGTGGAAACACCATATATTTT
CSVEGTGSGNTIYF
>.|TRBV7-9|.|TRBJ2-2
TGTGCCAGCAGCCAATGGCGGGGGAACACCGGGGAGCTGTTTTTT
CASSQWRGNTGELFF
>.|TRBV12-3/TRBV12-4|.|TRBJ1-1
TGTGCCAGCAGTTTAGTGGGCAGCACTGAAGCTTTCTTT
CASSLVGSTEAFF
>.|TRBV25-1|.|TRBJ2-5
TGTGCCAGCAGTGAAAGGCGGGGCGCAGGAACCGAGACCCAGTACTTC
CASSERRGAGTETQYF
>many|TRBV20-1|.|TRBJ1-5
TGCAGTGCTAGTTTCTGGAATCAGCCCCAGCATTTT
CSASFWNQPQHF
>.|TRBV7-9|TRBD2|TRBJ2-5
TGTGCCAGCAGCCGAAGACATAGCGGGGCGAAATCTCAAGAGACCCAGTACTTC
CASSRRHSGAKSQETQYF
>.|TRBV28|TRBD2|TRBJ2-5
TGTGCCAGCAGTTTATCTTTCCGGGGGGGAGAGACCCAGTACTTC
CASSLSFRGGETQYF
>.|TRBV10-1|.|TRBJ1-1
TGCGCCAGCTTGGGGGGGACCGGGACATCAGAAGCTTTCTTT
CASLGGTGTSEAFF
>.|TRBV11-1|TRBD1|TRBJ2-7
TGTGCCAGCAGCCCTCCGGGACAGAAATACGAGCAGTACTTC
CASSPPGQKYEQYF
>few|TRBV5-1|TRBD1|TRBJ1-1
TGCGCCAGCAGCTCGGGACAGGGGGCTGGGAACACTGAAGCTTTCTTT
CASSSGQGAGNTEAFF
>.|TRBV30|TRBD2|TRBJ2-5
TGTGCCGCCTCACAGACTAGCCTGGGACAAGAGACCCAGTACTTC
CAASQTSLGQETQYF
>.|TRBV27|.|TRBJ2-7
TGTGCCAGCAGTTTAGAAGTAGGGACACCCTACGAGCAGTACTTC
CASSLEVGTPYEQYF
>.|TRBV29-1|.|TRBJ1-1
TGCAGCGTGCCTAAAACAGCTTACACTGAAGCTTTCTTT
CSVPKTAYTEAFF
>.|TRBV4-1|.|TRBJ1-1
TGCGCCAGCAGCCCCCCTTGGGGAGGGATGAACACTGAAGCTTTCTTT
CASSPPWGGMNTEAFF
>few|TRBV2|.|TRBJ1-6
TGTGCCAGCAGTTACCTCGGGACGGCGCTTAATTCACCCCTCCACTTT
CASSYLGTALNSPLHF
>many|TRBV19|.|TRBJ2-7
TGTGCCAGTAGCGCGGCGGCAAGCGAGCAGTACTTC
CASSAAASEQYF
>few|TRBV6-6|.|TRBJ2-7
TGTGCCAGCTCACAAATAAGTCCCGTCTACGAGCAGTACTTC
CASSQISPVYEQYF
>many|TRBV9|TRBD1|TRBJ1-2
TGTGCCAGCAGCGGCCTTGACAGGGGGCTCGACTATGGCTACACCTTC
CASSGLDRGLDYGYTF
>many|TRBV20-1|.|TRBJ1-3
TGCAGTGCTCTCGAAGCCCTCTCTGGAAACACCATATATTTT
CSALEALSGNTIYF
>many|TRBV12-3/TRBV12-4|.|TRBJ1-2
TGTGCCAGCAGGAGCGCTGGCTACACCTTC
CASRSAGYTF
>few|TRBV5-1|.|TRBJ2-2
TGCGCCAGCAGCTTTGGGGGGCCCTCCGGGGAGCTGTTTTTT
CASSFGGPSGELFF
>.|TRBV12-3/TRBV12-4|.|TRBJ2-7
TGTGCCAGCAGTTTAGGATCGGGGGAAGAGCAGTACTTC
CASSLGSGEEQYF
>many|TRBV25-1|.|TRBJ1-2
TGTGCCAGCCGGGAAGACTATGGCTACACCTTC
CASREDYGYTF
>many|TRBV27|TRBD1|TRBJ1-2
TGTGCCAGCAGTGCTTCACAGGGGTTGGGCTACACCTTC
CASSASQGLGYTF